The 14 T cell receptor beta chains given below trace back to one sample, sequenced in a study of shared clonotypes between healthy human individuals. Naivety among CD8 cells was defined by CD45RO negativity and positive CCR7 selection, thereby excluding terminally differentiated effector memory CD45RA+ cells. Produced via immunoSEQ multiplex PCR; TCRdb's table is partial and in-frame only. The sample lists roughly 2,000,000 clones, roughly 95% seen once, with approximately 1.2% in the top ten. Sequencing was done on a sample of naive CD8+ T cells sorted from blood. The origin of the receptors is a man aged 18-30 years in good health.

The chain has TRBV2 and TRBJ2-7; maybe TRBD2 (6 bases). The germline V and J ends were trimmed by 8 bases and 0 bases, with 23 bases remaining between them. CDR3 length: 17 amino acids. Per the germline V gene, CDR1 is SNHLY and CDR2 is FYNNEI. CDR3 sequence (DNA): TGTGCCAGCCAACTCCCGTTGGGGGGACCCCCCTCCTACGAGCAGTACTTC. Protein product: CASQLPLGGPPSYEQYF.

The CDR3 protein is CASSPGTGLANYGYTF. CDR3 in DNA: TGTGCCAGCAGCCCCGGGACAGGTCTAGCTAACTATGGCTACACCTTC. The chain links TRBV14 to TRBJ1-2; 8 bases agree with TRBD1. V dropped 4 bases and J dropped 0; count of bases not matched to a gene: 7. The CDR3 totals 16 residues. The germline gives CDR1 SGHDN, CDR2 FVKESK.

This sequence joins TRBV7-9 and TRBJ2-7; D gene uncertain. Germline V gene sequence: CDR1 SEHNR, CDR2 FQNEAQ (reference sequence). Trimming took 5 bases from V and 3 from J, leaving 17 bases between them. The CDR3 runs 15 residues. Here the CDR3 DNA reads TGTGCCAGCAGCCCAGGCTTCGACTTTCACTACGAGCAGTACTTC. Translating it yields CASSPGFDFHYEQYF.

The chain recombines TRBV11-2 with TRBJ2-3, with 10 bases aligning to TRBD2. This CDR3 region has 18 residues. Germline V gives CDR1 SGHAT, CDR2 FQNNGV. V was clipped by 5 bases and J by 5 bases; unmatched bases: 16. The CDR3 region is CASSPPPSGGLRVDTQYF. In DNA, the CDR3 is TGTGCCAGCAGCCCCCCCCCTAGCGGGGGCCTAAGAGTAGATACGCAGTATTTT.

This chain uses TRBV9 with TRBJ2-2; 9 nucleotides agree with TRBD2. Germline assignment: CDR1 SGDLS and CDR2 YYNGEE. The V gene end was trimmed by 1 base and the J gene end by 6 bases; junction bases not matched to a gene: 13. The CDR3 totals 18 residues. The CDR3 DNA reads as TGTGCCAGCAGCGTAAATACGTGGGTAGCGGGAGCGGCCGGGGAGCTGTTTTTT. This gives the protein CASSVNTWVAGAAGELFF.

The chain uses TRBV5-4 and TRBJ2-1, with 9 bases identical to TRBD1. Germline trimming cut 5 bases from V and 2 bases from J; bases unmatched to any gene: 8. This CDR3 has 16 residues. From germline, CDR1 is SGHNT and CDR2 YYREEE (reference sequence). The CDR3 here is CASRLTGQGPYNEQFF. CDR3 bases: TGTGCCAGCAGACTCACTGGACAGGGGCCCTACAATGAGCAGTTCTTC.

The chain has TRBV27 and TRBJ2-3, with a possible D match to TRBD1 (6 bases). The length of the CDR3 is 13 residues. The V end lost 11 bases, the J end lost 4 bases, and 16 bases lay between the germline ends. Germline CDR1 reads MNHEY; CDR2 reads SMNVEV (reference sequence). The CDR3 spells CASRTGSADTQYF. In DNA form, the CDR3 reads TGTGCCTCCCGAACAGGGAGCGCAGATACGCAGTATTTT.

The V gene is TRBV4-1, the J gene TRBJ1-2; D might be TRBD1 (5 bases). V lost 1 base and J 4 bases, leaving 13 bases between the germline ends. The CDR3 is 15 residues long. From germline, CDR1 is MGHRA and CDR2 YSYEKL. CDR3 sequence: CASSQASKTVYGYTF. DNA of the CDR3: TGCGCCAGCAGCCAAGCGAGTAAGACAGTCTATGGCTACACCTTC.

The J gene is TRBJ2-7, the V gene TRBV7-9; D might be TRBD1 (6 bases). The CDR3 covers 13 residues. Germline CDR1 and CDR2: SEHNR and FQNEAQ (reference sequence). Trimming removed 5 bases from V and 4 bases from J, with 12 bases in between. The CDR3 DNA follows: TGTGCCAGCAGCCCAGGGACATTGTACGAGCAGTACTTC. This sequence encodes CASSPGTLYEQYF. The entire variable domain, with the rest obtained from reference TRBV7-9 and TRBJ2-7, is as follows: DTGVSQNPRHKITKRGQNVTFRCDPISEHNRLYWYRQTLGQGPEFLTYFQNEAQLEKSRLLSDRFSAERPKGSFSTLEIQRTEQGDSAMYLCASSPGTLYEQYFGPGTRLTVT.

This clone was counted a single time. CDR3 nucleotide sequence: TGTGCCAGTAGTGACAGGGATCTATGGGGCTACACCTTC. Residues: CASSDRDLWGYTF. The chain couples TRBV19 to TRBJ1-2, with 7 bases that match TRBD1. With V trimmed by 5 bases and J by 8 bases, 8 bases remained unmatched. CDR3 length: 13 amino acids. Per germline, CDR1 LNHDA and CDR2 SQIVND (reference sequence).

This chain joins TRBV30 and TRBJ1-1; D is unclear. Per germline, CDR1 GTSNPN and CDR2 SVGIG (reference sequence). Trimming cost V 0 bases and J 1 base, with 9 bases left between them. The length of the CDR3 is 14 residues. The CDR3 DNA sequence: TGTGCCTGGAGTGTATTCCCGGCGAACACTGAAGCTTTCTTT. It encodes CAWSVFPANTEAFF.

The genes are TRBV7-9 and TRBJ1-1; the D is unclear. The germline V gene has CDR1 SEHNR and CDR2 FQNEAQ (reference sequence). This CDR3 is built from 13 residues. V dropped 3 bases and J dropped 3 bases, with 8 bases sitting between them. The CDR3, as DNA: TGTGCCAGCAGCTTCCCCCCGGACACTGAAGCTTTCTTT. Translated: CASSFPPDTEAFF.

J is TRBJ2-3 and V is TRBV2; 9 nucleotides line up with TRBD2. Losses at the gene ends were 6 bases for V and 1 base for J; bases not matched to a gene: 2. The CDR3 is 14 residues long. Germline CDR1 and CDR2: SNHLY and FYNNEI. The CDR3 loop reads CASRASGGTDTQYF. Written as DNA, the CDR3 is TGTGCCAGCAGGGCTAGCGGGGGCACAGATACGCAGTATTTT.

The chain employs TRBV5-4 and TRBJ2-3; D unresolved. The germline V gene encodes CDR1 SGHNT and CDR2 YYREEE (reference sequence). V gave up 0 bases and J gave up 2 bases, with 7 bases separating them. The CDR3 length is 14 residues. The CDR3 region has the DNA TGTGCCAGCAGCTTGGGGACGATCACAGATACGCAGTATTTT. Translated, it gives CASSLGTITDTQYF.